The clone carrying this T cell receptor (beta chain) was recorded many times. TCRdb independently ran MiXCR on the multiplex PCR reads; one entry per CDR3 protein. The sample shows about 230,000 distinct CDR3 sequences, about 32% of them seen only once. The data are from a study of breast tumors, draining lymph nodes, adjacent tissues. Breast cancer patients provided tissue from their axillary draining lymph nodes. What was sequenced was axillary lymph node tissue. The receptor was isolated from a female donor with breast cancer. Some clones in this sample may be carry-over from other donors' samples.

The CDR3 DNA is TGTGCCAGCAGTGAGTGGCAGGGCGGCTATGGCTACACCTTC. This translates into CASSEWQGGYGYTF. The chain combines TRBV6-1 with TRBJ1-2; D may be TRBD1 (5 bases). Germline-derived CDR1 and CDR2 are MNHNS and SASEGT. Deletions cut 3 bases from V and 4 bases from J, with 12 bases between. The CDR3 is 14 amino acids.